This is a list of T cell receptor beta chains from one sample in a study of T cell responses to AZD1222 COVID-19 vaccine. Method: immunoSEQ multiplex PCR; TCRdb's copy keeps in-frame clones and lacks some. Of fewer than 120,000 clones in the sample, about 81% are singletons; the top ten hold 4% to 5%. Sample: peripheral blood, taken on day 0 of AZD1222 vaccination. These TCRs come from an adult in good health. Both conserved end residues are trimmed from each CDR3.

v_call: TRBV28; cdr3_length: 12; cdr3_aa: AIRGPATNEKLF
v_call: TRBV6-5; cdr3_length: 12; cdr3_aa: ASINSGAPNEQY
v_call: TRBV6-5; cdr3_length: 12; cdr3_aa: ASSLGLPNTEAF
v_call: TRBV27; cdr3_length: 14; cdr3_aa: ASSLSPTGTKLEQY
v_call: TRBV19; cdr3_length: 12; cdr3_aa: ASSIQPSSYEQY
v_call: TRBV5-5; cdr3_length: 15; cdr3_aa: ASSLQGAREVNSPLH
v_call: TRBV7-8; cdr3_length: 14; cdr3_aa: ASSLRGSTFNYGYT
v_call: TRBV5-1; cdr3_length: 15; cdr3_aa: ASSLRGGTSRTDTQY
v_call: TRBV9; cdr3_length: 14; cdr3_aa: ASSVEGQGSGNTIY
v_call: TRBV28; cdr3_length: 13; cdr3_aa: ASSTTSGGAYEQY
v_call: TRBV7-3; cdr3_length: 11; cdr3_aa: ASSLGGGTEAF
v_call: TRBV5-1; cdr3_length: 11; cdr3_aa: ASSSEPTDTQY
v_call: TRBV27; cdr3_length: 12; cdr3_aa: ASSRTGVRWEQY
v_call: TRBV12-3/TRBV12-4; cdr3_length: 10; cdr3_aa: ASSLAREGYT
v_call: TRBV5-6; cdr3_length: 12; cdr3_aa: ASSLLDTLNIQY
v_call: TRBV13; cdr3_length: 13; cdr3_aa: ASSAQTVNTGELF
v_call: TRBV7-9; cdr3_length: 13; cdr3_aa: ASIPPLKGTGELF
v_call: TRBV19; cdr3_length: 12; cdr3_aa: ASSTPGDNTEAF
v_call: TRBV5-1; cdr3_length: 14; cdr3_aa: ASSLEGGRGTDTQY
v_call: TRBV9; cdr3_length: 12; cdr3_aa: ASSTTGSHSPLH
v_call: TRBV11-3; cdr3_length: 11; cdr3_aa: ASSQGPTYEQY
v_call: TRBV6-1; cdr3_length: 15; cdr3_aa: ASSEEVGGAWGNTIY
v_call: TRBV5-1; cdr3_length: 13; cdr3_aa: ASSIAGVLQETQY
v_call: TRBV5-6; cdr3_length: 13; cdr3_aa: ASSFPYRFNQPQH
v_call: TRBV7-2; cdr3_length: 11; cdr3_aa: ASSLGRNNEQF
v_call: TRBV5-1; cdr3_length: 15; cdr3_aa: ASSLTGRGSSYNEQF
v_call: TRBV15; cdr3_length: 12; cdr3_aa: ATSKDRGNYGYT
v_call: TRBV14; cdr3_length: 11; cdr3_aa: ASSQWGNQPQH
v_call: TRBV5-1; cdr3_length: 16; cdr3_aa: ASSLFGGRAGSSYEQY
v_call: TRBV7-9; cdr3_length: 12; cdr3_aa: ASSGGYSNQPQH
v_call: TRBV28; cdr3_length: 14; cdr3_aa: ASSRGAGGFTGELF
v_call: TRBV7-6; cdr3_length: 12; cdr3_aa: ASSPTGLSYEQY
v_call: TRBV7-3; cdr3_length: 13; cdr3_aa: ASSLMAGTGNTIY
v_call: TRBV6-1; cdr3_length: 13; cdr3_aa: ASSERDRPNEKLF
v_call: TRBV5-6; cdr3_length: 12; cdr3_aa: ASSPDRVQETQY
v_call: TRBV19; cdr3_length: 16; cdr3_aa: ASRGRTGGPYSNQPQH
v_call: TRBV6-5; cdr3_length: 12; cdr3_aa: ASSYYQGDYEQY
v_call: TRBV28; cdr3_length: 12; cdr3_aa: ASRLNTGIREQY
v_call: TRBV19; cdr3_length: 13; cdr3_aa: ASSIGGYSYTEAF
v_call: TRBV28; cdr3_length: 14; cdr3_aa: ASSSSRGTGPYEQY
v_call: TRBV12-3/TRBV12-4; cdr3_length: 11; cdr3_aa: ASSLKGRNEAF
v_call: TRBV7-2; cdr3_length: 13; cdr3_aa: ASSATPGQNTEAF
v_call: TRBV6-2/TRBV6-3; cdr3_length: 12; cdr3_aa: ASSFGTFQETQY
v_call: TRBV3-1/TRBV3-2; cdr3_length: 12; cdr3_aa: ASNRQGTNEKLF
v_call: TRBV3-1/TRBV3-2; cdr3_length: 12; cdr3_aa: ASSRDRVQETQY
v_call: TRBV5-5; cdr3_length: 12; cdr3_aa: ASSPGRINQPQH
v_call: TRBV15; cdr3_length: 14; cdr3_aa: ATSRDQWGQRTEAF
v_call: TRBV18; cdr3_length: 12; cdr3_aa: ASSQGQGFDEQF
v_call: TRBV7-2; cdr3_length: 13; cdr3_aa: TSSPRTGSSYEQY
v_call: TRBV28; cdr3_length: 12; cdr3_aa: ASRPRLTMGTQY
v_call: TRBV21-1; cdr3_length: 14; cdr3_aa: ASSDRAADSNQPQH